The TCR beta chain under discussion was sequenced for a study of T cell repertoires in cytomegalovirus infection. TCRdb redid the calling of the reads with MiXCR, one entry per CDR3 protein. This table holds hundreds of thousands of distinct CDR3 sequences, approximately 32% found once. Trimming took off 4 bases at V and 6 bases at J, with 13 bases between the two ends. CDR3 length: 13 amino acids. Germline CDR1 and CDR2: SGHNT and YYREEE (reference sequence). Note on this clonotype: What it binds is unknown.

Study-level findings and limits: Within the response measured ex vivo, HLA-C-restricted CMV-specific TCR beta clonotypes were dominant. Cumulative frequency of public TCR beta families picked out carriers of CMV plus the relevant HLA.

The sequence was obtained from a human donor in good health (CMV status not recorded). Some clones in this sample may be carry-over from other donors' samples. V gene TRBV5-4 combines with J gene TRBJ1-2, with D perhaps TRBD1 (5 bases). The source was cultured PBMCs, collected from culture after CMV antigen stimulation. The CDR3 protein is CASSPEAGHGYTF. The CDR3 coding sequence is TGTGCCAGCAGCCCTGAGGCAGGGCATGGCTACACCTTC.